The T cell receptor beta chain under discussion was sequenced for a study of cytomegalovirus exposure and HLA in healthy donors. Study observations and caveats: Beyond CMV serostatus, there was no information to go on about immune exposure.

CDR1 is MNHEY, CDR2 SMNVEV, per germline (reference sequence). V gave up 3 bases and J gave up 5 bases, with 10 bases separating them. The CDR3 length is 14 residues. About this clone itself: Antigen specificity is unknown.

The primer mix had 60 Vbeta and 13 Jbeta primers. Here immunoSEQ multiplex PCR was the method, and the copy in TCRdb shows in-frame clones only, minus some. The profile shows about 150,000 clones, about 80% of them singletons. The source of this sequence is a woman aged 25 to 45 in good health and CMV-seropositive. Sequencing was carried out using PBMCs. The chain links TRBV27 to TRBJ2-2; perhaps TRBD1 as D (5 bases). The CDR3 DNA follows: TGTGCCAGCAGTTTTTTGACAGCGACCGGGGAGCTGTTTTTT. Translated, it gives CASSFLTATGELFF.